These 3 T cell receptor beta chains were all obtained from the same sample, sequenced in a study of CD8+CD57+ T cells in acquired aplastic anemia. By flow cytometry, patients selected for sequencing had shown an expansion of CD8+CD57+ cells. The template used for profiling TCR beta VDJ and CDR3 was genomic DNA. MiXCR, applied by TCRdb to the reads, yields one record per CDR3 protein. The sample yields about 41,000 distinct CDR3 sequences, about 60% seen once. Sample: sorted CD4+, CD8+, or CD8+CD57+ T cells (not recorded which) from PBMCs. These receptors were obtained from a human donor with aplastic anemia.

The V call is TRBV9, the J call TRBJ2-7, with D perhaps given as TRBD1 or TRBD2 (5 bases each). Germline assignment: CDR1 SGDLS and CDR2 YYNGEE. Trimming stripped 4 bases from V and 3 bases from J, with 14 bases between. This CDR3 spans 14 amino acids. The DNA of the CDR3 is TGTGCCAGCAGCACAGAGGGGACCAGCTACGAGCAGTACTTC. Its protein product is CASSTEGTSYEQYF.

The chain has TRBV19 and TRBJ2-5; tentative D call: TRBD1 (7 bases). CDR3 length equals 13 residues. With 3 bases removed from V and 5 bases from J, the gap between germline ends came to 10 bases. Per the germline V gene, CDR1 is LNHDA and CDR2 is SQIVND (reference sequence). This CDR3 is CASSMEGAETQYF. Here the CDR3 DNA reads TGTGCCAGTAGTATGGAGGGGGCGGAGACCCAGTACTTC.

The chain joins TRBV19 to TRBJ1-1; D call uncertain. Germline V gene sequence: CDR1 LNHDA, CDR2 SQIVND (reference sequence). The CDR3 runs to 12 residues. V lost 3 bases and J 4 bases, leaving 6 bases between the germline ends. The CDR3 DNA sequence: TGTGCCAGTAGTATTGGACTCACTGAAGCTTTCTTT. Translated, it gives CASSIGLTEAFF.